A selection of T cell receptor beta chains follows, all from one sample in a study of T cells in Graves' hyperthyroidism and ophthalmopathy. TCRdb independently ran MiXCR on the multiplex PCR reads; one entry per CDR3 protein. The sample has 700,000 to 950,000 distinct CDR3 sequences, 35% seen once. Sequencing used blood. The source of these receptors is a woman aged 40 to 50 with Graves' hyperthyroidism. CDR3s include the opening cysteine and the closing phenylalanine or tryptophan. The D gene is left open where the match is weak. For some rows the clone size is stated as once, few or many, or as a class when expanded; others skip it.

v_gene: TRBV20-1
abundance: many
j_gene: TRBJ2-5
d_gene: .
CDR3nt: TGCAGTGTCCGTAGCAGAGAGACCCAGTACTTC
CDR3aa: CSVRSRETQYF

v_gene: TRBV6-5
abundance: few
j_gene: TRBJ2-7
d_gene: TRBD2
CDR3nt: TGTGCCAGCAGTCGGGGACTAGCGGGAGGGCGCGAGCAGTACTTC
CDR3aa: CASSRGLAGGREQYF

v_gene: TRBV7-6
abundance: many
j_gene: TRBJ1-5
d_gene: .
CDR3nt: TGTGCCAGCAGCTTAAATATGGATCAGCCCCAGCATTTT
CDR3aa: CASSLNMDQPQHF

v_gene: TRBV10-3
abundance: .
j_gene: TRBJ2-7
d_gene: .
CDR3nt: TGTGCCATCAGTGAACGCACAGGGCGCGACGAGCAGTACTTC
CDR3aa: CAISERTGRDEQYF

v_gene: TRBV6-5
abundance: few
j_gene: TRBJ1-1
d_gene: TRBD1
CDR3nt: TGTGCCAGCACAAATAGACAGGGGCCCTTCACTGAAGCTTTCTTT
CDR3aa: CASTNRQGPFTEAFF

v_gene: TRBV6-4
abundance: few
j_gene: TRBJ2-2
d_gene: .
CDR3nt: TGTGCCAGCAGACGACAGGAGAACACCGGGGAGCTGTTTTTT
CDR3aa: CASRRQENTGELFF

v_gene: TRBV11-2
abundance: few
j_gene: TRBJ1-1
d_gene: .
CDR3nt: TGTGCCAGCAGCGGGTGGGGGAACACTGAAGCTTTCTTT
CDR3aa: CASSGWGNTEAFF

v_gene: TRBV11-2
abundance: many
j_gene: TRBJ1-6
d_gene: TRBD1
CDR3nt: TGTGCCAGCAGCCCAGGGACAGGGGCTCTCAATTCACCCCTCCACTTT
CDR3aa: CASSPGTGALNSPLHF

v_gene: TRBV6-5
abundance: .
j_gene: TRBJ1-2
d_gene: .
CDR3nt: TGTGCCAGCATTCCAGGATACAATCCCAACTATGGCTACACCTTC
CDR3aa: CASIPGYNPNYGYTF

v_gene: TRBV5-1
abundance: .
j_gene: TRBJ2-2
d_gene: TRBD1
CDR3nt: TGCGCCAGCGGATTGACAGGGGGCGAAGTATCCGGGGAGCTGTTTTTT
CDR3aa: CASGLTGGEVSGELFF

v_gene: TRBV29-1
abundance: many
j_gene: TRBJ2-7
d_gene: .
CDR3nt: TGCAGCGCCGGGACTGCCGGCGAGCAGTACTTC
CDR3aa: CSAGTAGEQYF

v_gene: TRBV7-2
abundance: .
j_gene: TRBJ2-2
d_gene: TRBD2
CDR3nt: TGTGCCAGCAGCTTAGATGGGACTAGCGGGATTACCGGGGAGCTGTTTTTT
CDR3aa: CASSLDGTSGITGELFF